This section outlines one TCR beta chain sequence together with its context. The PCR had 60 Vbeta and 13 Jbeta primers. Here immunoSEQ multiplex PCR was the method, and the copy in TCRdb shows in-frame clones only, minus some. The repertoire holds around 90,000 clones, with under 75% as singletons. The data belong to a study of cytomegalovirus exposure and HLA in healthy donors. Germline values: CDR1 SGHTA, CDR2 FQGNSA. V dropped 9 bases and J dropped 4; count of bases not matched to a gene: 5. This CDR3 has 12 residues. The clonotype comes from a human donor in good health. Material for sequencing was PBMCs. This sequence joins TRBV7-2 and TRBJ1-2; TRBD1 agrees at 7 bases. CDR3 sequence: CASRQGSYGYTF. In nucleotides, the CDR3 is TGTGCCAGTAGACAGGGAAGCTATGGCTACACCTTC.